This T cell receptor beta chain was recorded in a study of cytomegalovirus exposure and HLA in healthy donors. The PCR contained 60 Vbeta and 13 Jbeta primers. Assay: immunoSEQ multiplex PCR; the TCRdb copy retains only in-frame clones and omits some. Seen here are some 120,000 clones, about four fifths observed once, and the top ten hold around 8.5%. J was trimmed by 3 bases and V by 3 bases; bases with no gene match: 9. The V gene's germline CDR1 is SGHAT and CDR2 FQNNGV. CDR3 length: 17 amino acids. This receptor was obtained from a woman in her forties or fifties in good health and CMV-seropositive. The gene calls are TRBV11-2 and TRBJ2-2; TRBD2 matches 8 bases. Specimen: PBMCs. For the CDR3, the DNA is TGTGCCAGCAGCTTGGTCGTTGGGACTAGTGACACCGGGGAGCTGTTTTTT. Its translation: CASSLVVGTSDTGELFF.